This T cell receptor beta chain emerged from a study of human T cells and chemical hapten exposure. The overall study: Sensitization employed 2% DPC on approximately 2 cm by approximately 2 cm of upper inner arm skin. Small differences in pooled library volume mainly drove the variation in TCR yields per sample.

Regarding time point: pre-sensitization, week 0. Treatment noted: therapeutic diphenylcyclopropenone sensitization with weekly scalp DPC. From whole blood left unfractionated, total RNA was extracted. Per the germline V gene, CDR1 is LNHNV and CDR2 is YYDKDF (reference sequence). The germline V and J ends were trimmed by 0 bases and 8 bases, with 5 bases remaining between them. CDR3 length: 12 amino acids. TCRdb processed the RACE reads anew with MiXCR; each CDR3 protein has one entry. Among about 260,000 distinct CDR3 sequences, approximately 8.6% were seen once, and the ten largest hold 2.3%. The chain has TRBV15 and TRBJ1-5; unclear D gene. Sequenced here: whole blood, sampled in connection with sensitization to the hapten diphenylcyclopropenone (DPC). This receptor was identified in a middle-aged woman with alopecia areata. Some clones in this sample may be carry-over from other donors' samples. CDR3: CATSRDPEPQHF. The DNA of the CDR3 is TGTGCCACCAGCAGAGATCCTGAGCCCCAGCATTTT.